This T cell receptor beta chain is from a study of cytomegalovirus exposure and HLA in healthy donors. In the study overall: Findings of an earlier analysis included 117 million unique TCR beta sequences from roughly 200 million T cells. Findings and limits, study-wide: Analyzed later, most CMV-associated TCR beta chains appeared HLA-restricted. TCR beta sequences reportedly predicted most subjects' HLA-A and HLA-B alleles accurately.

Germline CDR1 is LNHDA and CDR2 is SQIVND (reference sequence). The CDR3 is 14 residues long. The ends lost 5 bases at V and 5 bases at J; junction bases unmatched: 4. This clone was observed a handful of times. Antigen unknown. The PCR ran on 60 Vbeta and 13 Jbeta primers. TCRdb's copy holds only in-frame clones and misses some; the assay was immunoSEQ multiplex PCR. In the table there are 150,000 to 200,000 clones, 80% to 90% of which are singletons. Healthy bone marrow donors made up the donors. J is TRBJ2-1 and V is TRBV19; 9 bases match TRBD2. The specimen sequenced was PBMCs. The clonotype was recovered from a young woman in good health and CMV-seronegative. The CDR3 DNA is TGTGCCAGTAGTGCGGGAGGGCCCCACAATGAGCAGTTCTTC. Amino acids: CASSAGGPHNEQFF.